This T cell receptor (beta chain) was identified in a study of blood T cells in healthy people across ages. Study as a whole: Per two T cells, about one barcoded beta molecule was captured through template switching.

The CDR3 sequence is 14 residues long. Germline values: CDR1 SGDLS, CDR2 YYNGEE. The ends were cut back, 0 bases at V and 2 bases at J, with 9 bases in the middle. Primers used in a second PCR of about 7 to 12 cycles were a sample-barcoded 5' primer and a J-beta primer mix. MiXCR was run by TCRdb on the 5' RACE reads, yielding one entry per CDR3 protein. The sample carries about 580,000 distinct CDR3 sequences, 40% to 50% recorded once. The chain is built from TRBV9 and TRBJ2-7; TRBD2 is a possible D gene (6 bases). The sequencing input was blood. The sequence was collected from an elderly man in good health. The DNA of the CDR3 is TGTGCCAGCAGCGTAGCTGGGGAGGCCTACGAGCAGTACTTC. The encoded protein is CASSVAGEAYEQYF.